The rows below give T cell receptor beta chains drawn from one sample of a study of PD-1 blockade in classical Hodgkin lymphoma. The repertoire was sequenced with immunoSEQ multiplex PCR; TCRdb's copy has only in-frame clones and lacks some. The sample has 66,000 or so clones; 65% to 75% are singletons. Sequences were derived from peripheral blood mononuclear cells (PBMCs), sampled before the second cycle of nivolumab. The receptors here all came from a human donor with classical Hodgkin lymphoma. The CDR3 runs from the conserved cysteine through the conserved F or W. The D gene is left open where the match is weak. The size of a clone is reported for some rows only, either as once, few or many, or as a class for expanded clones.

>-|TRBV9|TRBJ2-6|16|TRBD2
TGTGCCAGCAGCCCCTGGGGCGGGGGAGGGGCCAACGTCCTGACTTTC
CASSPWGGGGANVLTF
>-|TRBV6-1|TRBJ2-2|15|-
TGTGCCAGCAGTGAAGCGATCGGGGTGAGCGGGGAGCTGTTTTTT
CASSEAIGVSGELFF
>-|TRBV5-1|TRBJ2-2|15|TRBD2
TGCGCCAGCAGCTTGGGGGGACTAAACACCGGGGAGCTGTTTTTT
CASSLGGLNTGELFF
>-|TRBV2|TRBJ1-4|14|-
TGTGCCAGCAGGCTCGATCCGAATAATGAAAAACTGTTTTTT
CASRLDPNNEKLFF
>-|TRBV9|TRBJ2-1|16|-
TGTGCCAGCAGCGTAGGGGGGGACAGCGGTTGGAATGAGCAGTTCTTC
CASSVGGDSGWNEQFF
>-|TRBV19|TRBJ2-6|16|-
TGTGCCAGTAGTCCTTCCCCCAGGGCTGGGGCCAACGTCCTGACTTTC
CASSPSPRAGANVLTF
>few|TRBV29-1|TRBJ1-4|12|-
TGCAGCGTTGAAGAATCGAATGAAAAACTGTTTTTT
CSVEESNEKLFF
>-|TRBV28|TRBJ1-2|15|TRBD1
TGTGCCAGCAGGGTACAGGGGGGGAGCGGCTATGGCTACACCTTC
CASRVQGGSGYGYTF
>once|TRBV6-5|TRBJ2-3|12|TRBD1
TGTGCCAGCAGTTCGACAGGGGTCACGCAGTATTTT
CASSSTGVTQYF
>-|TRBV28|TRBJ1-1|18|-
TGTGCCAGCAGTCTTGCGAATTGGCAGGGACGAATGAACACTGAAGCTTTCTTT
CASSLANWQGRMNTEAFF
>-|TRBV19|TRBJ1-5|15|-
TGTGCCAGTAGTATTGGGGGTGGGGGCAATCAGCCCCAGCATTTT
CASSIGGGGNQPQHF
>-|TRBV20-1|TRBJ2-7|11|-
TGCAGTGCTAGCAATAGTCGCGAGCAGTACTTC
CSASNSREQYF
>-|TRBV19|TRBJ2-1|14|TRBD2
TGTGCCTCTCGGGGGGGGGCCACCTACAATGAGCAGTTCTTC
CASRGGATYNEQFF
>-|TRBV19|TRBJ2-2|14|-
TGTGCCACCGCTGAGGGCTTACACACCGGGGAGCTGTTTTTT
CATAEGLHTGELFF
>once|TRBV5-1|TRBJ2-7|15|TRBD1
TGCGCCAGCAGCTTGAACGCCGGGACAGGCTACGAGCAGTACTTC
CASSLNAGTGYEQYF
>few|TRBV18|TRBJ2-7|13|-
TGTGCCAGCTCACCTCTGGCATTCTACGAGCAGTACTTC
CASSPLAFYEQYF
>once|TRBV6-4|TRBJ2-1|14|TRBD2
TGTGCCAGCAGTGACCTAGCGGGCACCAATGAGCAGTTCTTC
CASSDLAGTNEQFF
>-|TRBV4-1|TRBJ2-2|15|TRBD1
TGCGCCAGCAGCCAAACGGACAGGGGGGGCGGGGAGCTGTTTTTT
CASSQTDRGGGELFF
>-|TRBV19|TRBJ2-5|13|-
TGTGCCAGTAGTTTCGGAGATCGGGGGACCCAGTACTTC
CASSFGDRGTQYF
>-|TRBV27|TRBJ2-7|15|TRBD1
TGTGCCAGCAGTTTATGGGACAGGGGTTTCTACGAGCAGTACTTC
CASSLWDRGFYEQYF
>-|TRBV25-1|TRBJ1-1|13|-
TGTGCCAGCAGTGAACCCCCGAACACTGAAGCTTTCTTT
CASSEPPNTEAFF
>-|TRBV29-1|TRBJ2-1|13|TRBD1
TGCAGCGTTCCTTCACAGGGGTTCAATGAGCAGTTCTTC
CSVPSQGFNEQFF
>-|TRBV5-6|TRBJ2-2|16|TRBD2
TGTGCCAGCAGCTTGGATTCTAGCGGGGCCACCGGGGAGCTGTTTTTT
CASSLDSSGATGELFF
>-|TRBV27|TRBJ1-1|16|TRBD1
TGTGCCAGCAGGACTCGGACAGGGGGCGAGGAAACTGAAGCTTTCTTT
CASRTRTGGEETEAFF
>-|TRBV7-9|TRBJ2-1|14|TRBD1
TGTGCCAGCAGCTTACCCTCGGGACAGGTAGGGCAGTTCTTC
CASSLPSGQVGQFF
>-|TRBV7-3|TRBJ1-2|13|-
TGTGCCAGCAGCTTGACAGCTAACTATGGCTACACCTTC
CASSLTANYGYTF
>-|TRBV4-2|TRBJ1-5|14|TRBD1
TGTGCCAGCAGCTTACAGGGGGCGAACCAGCCCCAGCATTTT
CASSLQGANQPQHF
>-|TRBV6-5|TRBJ2-7|12|-
TGTGCCAGCAGTTACAGGGGTGGCGAGCAGTACTTC
CASSYRGGEQYF
>-|TRBV6-5|TRBJ1-2|14|TRBD1
TGTGCCAGCACCCTTACAGGGGAACTGGGTGGCTACACCTTC
CASTLTGELGGYTF
>-|TRBV27|TRBJ1-1|14|TRBD1
TGTGCCAGCAGAGGACAGGGATTGAACACTGAAGCTTTCTTT
CASRGQGLNTEAFF
>few|TRBV10-2|TRBJ1-1|14|-
TGCGCCAGCAGGGGCGTGGGAGGGCAGACTGAAGCTTTCTTT
CASRGVGGQTEAFF
>-|TRBV29-1|TRBJ2-7|13|-
TGCAGCGTTGAAACGACAGACTCCTACGAGCAGTACTTC
CSVETTDSYEQYF
>-|TRBV4-1|TRBJ2-7|15|-
TGCGCCAGCAGCCAAGAGCAGCTCCCTCCCTACGAGCAGTACTTC
CASSQEQLPPYEQYF
>-|TRBV4-1|TRBJ1-3|15|-
TGCGCCAGCAGCCAAGATGCAGGCTCTGGAAACACCATATATTTT
CASSQDAGSGNTIYF
>-|TRBV2|TRBJ2-1|14|TRBD2
TGTGCCAGCGGACAGGCTAGCGGGGCCAATGAGCAGTTCTTC
CASGQASGANEQFF
>-|TRBV30|TRBJ1-2|13|-
TGTGCCTGGAGTGTTGGGGTACAGGGTGGCTACACCTTC
CAWSVGVQGGYTF
>-|TRBV27|TRBJ1-1|14|-
TGTGCCAGCAGTTTAGCAAGAGTTAACACTGAAGCTTTCTTT
CASSLARVNTEAFF
>-|TRBV6-5|TRBJ2-1|15|TRBD2
TGTGCCAGCAGTTACGGTCCTAGCGGACACAATGAGCAGTTCTTC
CASSYGPSGHNEQFF
>-|TRBV28|TRBJ2-7|14|-
TGTGCCAGCAGTTTACTGGACAGCTCCTACGAGCAGTACTTC
CASSLLDSSYEQYF
>-|TRBV19|TRBJ1-1|15|-
TGTGCCAGTAGTATACAGGGCCGGGCCAACACTGAAGCTTTCTTT
CASSIQGRANTEAFF
>-|TRBV28|TRBJ1-1|12|-
TGTGCCAGCAGTTTACTACAGGCCGAAGCTTTCTTT
CASSLLQAEAFF
>-|TRBV5-1|TRBJ2-4|17|TRBD2
TGCGCCAGCTCGGGCGGGTTAGCGGGGTTAGCCAAAAACATTCAGTACTTC
CASSGGLAGLAKNIQYF
>-|TRBV6-1|TRBJ2-5|15|TRBD2
TGTGCCAGCAGTGGAGGACTAGCGGGATCAGAGACCCAGTACTTC
CASSGGLAGSETQYF
>-|TRBV30|TRBJ2-7|14|TRBD2
TGTGCCTGGAGTGGTCAAGGAGGGAGGGGCGAGCAGTACTTC
CAWSGQGGRGEQYF
>few|TRBV4-1|TRBJ1-1|16|TRBD1
TGCGCCAGCAGCGTAACAGGGGCACTCGTGGACACTGAAGCTTTCTTT
CASSVTGALVDTEAFF
>few|TRBV10-2|TRBJ2-5|16|TRBD2
TGCGCCAGCAGTGGTCAAGCGGGGGGCCGAGGGGAGACCCAGTACTTC
CASSGQAGGRGETQYF
>-|TRBV5-1|TRBJ2-2|14|-
TGCGCCAGCAGCTTGTTAGTGGACACCGGGGAGCTGTTTTTT
CASSLLVDTGELFF
>-|TRBV6-1|TRBJ2-7|13|-
TGTGCCAGCAGTGAAGGTTCCAATCTTGGGCAGTACTTC
CASSEGSNLGQYF
>-|TRBV10-3|TRBJ1-6|16|-
TGTGCCATCAGTGAGACGGCAGGGGTATATAATTCACCCCTCCACTTT
CAISETAGVYNSPLHF
>-|TRBV19|TRBJ1-2|16|TRBD1
TGTGCCAGTAGTATTGACGACAGGGGGATTCTTGATGGCTACACCTTC
CASSIDDRGILDGYTF